Presented here are 10 T cell receptor beta chains from one specimen sequenced in a study of blood T cell repertoires in COVID-19. Libraries were prepared by immunoSEQ multiplex PCR; TCRdb keeps only in-frame clonotypes and omits some of them. The sample includes 200,000 to 250,000 clones, around 80% of them seen just once. Input material: peripheral blood. The receptors shown here come from a woman between 25 and 40 years old with COVID-19, enrolled during active disease.

The gene calls are TRBV19 and TRBJ2-1; 15 nucleotides agree with TRBD2. Germline values: CDR1 LNHDA, CDR2 SQIVND (reference sequence). With 5 bases clipped from V and 7 bases from J, the junction kept 9 bases outside the gene matches. This CDR3 has 17 amino acids. The CDR3 DNA sequence: TGTGCCAGTAGTTCTTACGGACTAGCGGGAGGGCCAAATGAGCAGTTCTTC. Protein product: CASSSYGLAGGPNEQFF.

The chain uses TRBV5-4 and TRBJ2-1; 8 nucleotides match TRBD1. Germline CDR1 SGHNT, CDR2 YYREEE (reference sequence). The V segment lost 4 bases and the J segment 7 bases; nucleotides outside the gene matches: 4. The CDR3 covers 13 residues. This chain's CDR3 is CASSSDRGNEQFF. For the CDR3, the DNA is TGTGCCAGCAGCAGTGACAGGGGAAATGAGCAGTTCTTC.

V is TRBV7-3 and J is TRBJ2-4; tentative D call: TRBD2 (5 bases). The CDR3 is 18 amino acids. Germline loops: CDR1 SGHTA, CDR2 FQGTGA. The V gene lost 5 bases and the J gene lost 0 bases, with 20 bases spanning the gap. The CDR3 bases are TGTGCCAGCAGCCTAGGACTCGGATCGAATCCAGCCAAAAACATTCAGTACTTC. This encodes CASSLGLGSNPAKNIQYF.

The J gene is TRBJ2-1, the V gene TRBV4-3; TRBD2 agrees at 14 bases. Germline V lookup: CDR1 LGHNA, CDR2 YSLEER. Trimming at V came to 4 bases and at J to 0 bases, leaving 11 bases not matched to a gene. The CDR3 runs to 20 residues. CDR3 in amino acids: CASSRRLAGGNRDSYNEQFF. Written as DNA, the CDR3 is TGCGCCAGCAGCCGCAGACTAGCGGGAGGGAACAGAGACTCCTACAATGAGCAGTTCTTC.

The rearrangement joins TRBV4-3 to TRBJ1-1; D possibly corresponds to TRBD1 (5 bases). V lost 1 base and J lost 10, with 19 bases in between. CDR1 and CDR2 (germline): LGHNA, YSLEER. This CDR3 contains 15 residues. As DNA, the CDR3 is TGCGCCAGCAGCCAAGGGGACTCCAAGAGCCCCCCAGCTTTCTTT. Protein sequence: CASSQGDSKSPPAFF.

This clone was seen once. The J gene is TRBJ2-7, the V gene TRBV19, with D perhaps TRBD2 (5 bases). The CDR3 runs to 14 residues. CDR1 LNHDA and CDR2 SQIVND come from the germline V gene (reference sequence). Deletions cut 0 bases from V and 4 bases from J, with 10 bases between. Here the CDR3 DNA reads TGTGCCAGTAGTATAGACCACGGGAAGTACGAGCAGTACTTC. Translating it yields CASSIDHGKYEQYF. The whole variable domain, filled in from reference TRBV19 and TRBJ2-7, reads DGGITQSPKYLFRKEGQNVTLSCEQNLNHDAMYWYRQDPGQGLRLIYYSQIVNDFQKGDIAEGYSVSREKKESFPLTVTSAQKNPTAFYLCASSIDHGKYEQYFGPGTRLTVT.

The rearrangement joins TRBV5-6 to TRBJ1-2, with D perhaps matching TRBD1 (5 bases). Germline CDR1 reads SGHDT; CDR2 reads YYEEEE. The CDR3 spans 15 residues. V lost 4 bases to trimming and J lost 2 bases, with 15 bases between them. CDR3 loop: CASSQEPTVNYGYTF. DNA of the CDR3: TGTGCCAGCAGCCAGGAACCGACAGTAAACTATGGCTACACCTTC. Based on the CDR3 plus reference TRBV5-6 and TRBJ1-2, the full variable domain is DAGVTQSPTHLIKTRGQQVTLRCSPKSGHDTVSWYQQALGQGPQFIFQYYEEEERQRGNFPDRFSGHQFPNYSSELNVNALLLGDSALYLCASSQEPTVNYGYTFGSGTRLTVV.

V is TRBV7-9 and J is TRBJ2-3; TRBD2 matches 10 bases. Looked up from germline, CDR1 is SEHNR and CDR2 is FQNEAQ (reference sequence). The CDR3 has 15 residues. The junction had 14 bases not matched to a gene; V was cut back by 4 bases and J by 13 bases. CDR3 sequence reads: CASSWEGLAGEAEYF. The CDR3 nucleotides read TGTGCCAGCAGCTGGGAGGGCCTAGCGGGGGAGGCAGAGTATTTT.

V gene TRBV15 combines with J gene TRBJ2-1, with a possible D match to TRBD2 (6 bases). V lost 6 bases and J 4 bases, leaving 22 bases between the germline ends. Germline V lookup: CDR1 LNHNV, CDR2 YYDKDF (reference sequence). The CDR3 loop spans 17 amino acids. The CDR3 region is CATSVRAPWGVYNEQFF. CDR3 nucleotide sequence: TGTGCCACCAGTGTGAGAGCGCCCTGGGGGGTTTACAATGAGCAGTTCTTC. Complete variable domain (other parts from reference TRBV15 and TRBJ2-1): DAMVIQNPRYQVTQFGKPVTLSCSQTLNHNVMYWYQQKSSQAPKLLFHYYDKDFNNEADTPDNFQSRRPNTSFCFLDIRSPGLGDTAMYLCATSVRAPWGVYNEQFFGPGTRLTVL.

The genes are TRBV11-2 and TRBJ2-5; TRBD1 is a possible D gene (5 bases). Germline lookup yields CDR1 SGHAT and CDR2 FQNNGV. V was cut by 5 bases and J by 5 bases, with 18 bases left in between. The CDR3 sequence is 15 residues long. The CDR3 here is CASSPNPHRSETQYF. CDR3 bases: TGTGCCAGCAGCCCAAATCCACACAGGAGTGAGACCCAGTACTTC. Combining the CDR3 with reference TRBV11-2 and TRBJ2-5 gives the whole variable domain EAGVAQSPRYKIIEKRQSVAFWCNPISGHATLYWYQQILGQGPKLLIQFQNNGVVDDSQLPKDRFSAERLKGVDSTLKIQPAKLEDSAVYLCASSPNPHRSETQYFGPGTRLLVL.